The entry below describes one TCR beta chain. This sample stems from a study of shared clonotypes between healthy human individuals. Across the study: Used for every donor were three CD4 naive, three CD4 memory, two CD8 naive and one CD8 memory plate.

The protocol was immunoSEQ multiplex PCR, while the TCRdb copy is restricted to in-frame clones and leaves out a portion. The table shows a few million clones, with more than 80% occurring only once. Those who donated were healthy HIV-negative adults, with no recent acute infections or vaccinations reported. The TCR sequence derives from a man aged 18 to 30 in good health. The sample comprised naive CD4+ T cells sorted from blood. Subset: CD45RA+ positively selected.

The CDR3: CATSRQGVNYGYTF. For the CDR3, the DNA is TGTGCCACTTCAAGACAGGGTGTTAACTATGGCTACACCTTC. V gene TRBV6-6 combines with J gene TRBJ1-2, with 7 nucleotides matching TRBD1. Unmatched junction bases numbered 9, after V lost 10 bases and J lost 1 base. The CDR3 covers 14 residues. Germline V CDR1 and CDR2: MNHNY, SVGAGI (reference sequence).